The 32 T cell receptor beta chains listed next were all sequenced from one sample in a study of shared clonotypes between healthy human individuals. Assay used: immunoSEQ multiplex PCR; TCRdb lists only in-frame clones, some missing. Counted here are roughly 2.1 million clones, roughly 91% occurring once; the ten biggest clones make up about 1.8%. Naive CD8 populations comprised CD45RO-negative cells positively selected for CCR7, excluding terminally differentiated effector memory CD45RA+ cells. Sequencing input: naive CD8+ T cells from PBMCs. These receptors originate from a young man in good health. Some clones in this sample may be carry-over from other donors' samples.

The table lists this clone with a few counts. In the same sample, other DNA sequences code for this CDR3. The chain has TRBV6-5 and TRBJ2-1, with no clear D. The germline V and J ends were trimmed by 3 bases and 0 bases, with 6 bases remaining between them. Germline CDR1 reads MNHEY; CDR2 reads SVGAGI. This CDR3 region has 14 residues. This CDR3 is CASSYRVSYNEQFF. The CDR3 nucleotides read TGTGCCAGCAGTTATCGGGTCTCCTACAATGAGCAGTTCTTC.

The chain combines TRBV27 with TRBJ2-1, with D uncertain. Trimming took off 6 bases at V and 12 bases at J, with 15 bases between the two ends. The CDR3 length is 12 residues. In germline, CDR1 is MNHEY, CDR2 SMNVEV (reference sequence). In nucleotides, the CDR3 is TGTGCCAGCAGCCCCTTTGTAGGACGGCAGTTCTTC. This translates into CASSPFVGRQFF.

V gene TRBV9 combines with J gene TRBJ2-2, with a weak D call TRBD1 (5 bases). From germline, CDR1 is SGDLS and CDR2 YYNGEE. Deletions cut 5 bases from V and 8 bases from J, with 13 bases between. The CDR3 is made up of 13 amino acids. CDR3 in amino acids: CASRTTGTGELFF. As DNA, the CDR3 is TGTGCCAGCAGAACCACAGGTACAGGGGAGCTGTTTTTT.

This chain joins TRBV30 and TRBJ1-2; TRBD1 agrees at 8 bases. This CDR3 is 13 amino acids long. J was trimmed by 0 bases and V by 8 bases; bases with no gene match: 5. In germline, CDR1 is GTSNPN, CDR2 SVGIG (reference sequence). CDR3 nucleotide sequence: TGTGCCGAGCTGACAGGGGCTAACTATGGCTACACCTTC. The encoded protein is CAELTGANYGYTF.

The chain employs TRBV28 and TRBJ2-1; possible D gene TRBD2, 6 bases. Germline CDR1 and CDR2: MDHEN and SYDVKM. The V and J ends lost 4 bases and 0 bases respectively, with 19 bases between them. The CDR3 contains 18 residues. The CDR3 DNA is TGTGCCAGCAGTTCCCCTCCGAGGGTAGCGGACTCCTACAATGAGCAGTTCTTC. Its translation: CASSSPPRVADSYNEQFF.

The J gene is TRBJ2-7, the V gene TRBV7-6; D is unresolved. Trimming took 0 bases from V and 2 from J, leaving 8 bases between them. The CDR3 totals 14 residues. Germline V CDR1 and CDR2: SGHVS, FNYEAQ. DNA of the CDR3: TGTGCCAGCAGCTTAGCGGCCGGAACCTACGAGCAGTACTTC. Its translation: CASSLAAGTYEQYF.

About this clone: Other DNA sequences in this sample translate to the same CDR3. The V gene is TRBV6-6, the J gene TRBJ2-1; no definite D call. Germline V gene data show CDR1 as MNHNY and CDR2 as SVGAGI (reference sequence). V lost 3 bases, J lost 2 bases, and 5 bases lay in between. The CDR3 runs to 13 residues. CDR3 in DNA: TGTGCCAGCAGTTATGGGGCCTACAATGAGCAGTTCTTC. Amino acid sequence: CASSYGAYNEQFF.

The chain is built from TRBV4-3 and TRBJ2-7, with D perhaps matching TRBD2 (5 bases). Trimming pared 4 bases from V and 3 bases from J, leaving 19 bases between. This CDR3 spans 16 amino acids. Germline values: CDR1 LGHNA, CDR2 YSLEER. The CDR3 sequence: CASSLRKVGAGYEQYF. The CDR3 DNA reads TGCGCCAGCAGCCTCAGAAAGGTGGGAGCCGGCTACGAGCAGTACTTC.

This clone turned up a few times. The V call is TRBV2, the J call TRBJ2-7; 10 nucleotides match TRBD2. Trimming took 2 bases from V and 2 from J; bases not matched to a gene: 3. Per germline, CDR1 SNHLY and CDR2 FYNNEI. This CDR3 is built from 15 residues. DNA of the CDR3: TGTGCCAGCAGTGAACCTAGCGGGAGTCCCTACGAGCAGTACTTC. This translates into CASSEPSGSPYEQYF.

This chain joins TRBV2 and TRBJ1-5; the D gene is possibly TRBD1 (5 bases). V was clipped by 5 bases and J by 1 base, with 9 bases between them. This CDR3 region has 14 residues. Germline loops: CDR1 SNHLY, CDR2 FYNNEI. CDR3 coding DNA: TGTGCCAGCAGTATTACAGGCAGCAATCAGCCCCAGCATTTT. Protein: CASSITGSNQPQHF.

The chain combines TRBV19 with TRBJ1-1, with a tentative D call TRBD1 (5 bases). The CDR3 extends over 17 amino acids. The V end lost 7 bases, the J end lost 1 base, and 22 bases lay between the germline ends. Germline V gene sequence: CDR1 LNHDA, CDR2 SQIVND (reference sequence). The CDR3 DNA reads TGTGCCAGTACCCTAGGACACCCCTTAGGCGGGAACACTGAAGCTTTCTTT. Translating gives CASTLGHPLGGNTEAFF.

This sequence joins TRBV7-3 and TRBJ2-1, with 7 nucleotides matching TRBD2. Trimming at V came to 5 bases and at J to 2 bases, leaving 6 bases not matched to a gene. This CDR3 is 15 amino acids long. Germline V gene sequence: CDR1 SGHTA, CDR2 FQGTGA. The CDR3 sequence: CASSPWGGAYNEQFF. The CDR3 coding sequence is TGTGCCAGCAGCCCTTGGGGGGGAGCCTACAATGAGCAGTTCTTC.

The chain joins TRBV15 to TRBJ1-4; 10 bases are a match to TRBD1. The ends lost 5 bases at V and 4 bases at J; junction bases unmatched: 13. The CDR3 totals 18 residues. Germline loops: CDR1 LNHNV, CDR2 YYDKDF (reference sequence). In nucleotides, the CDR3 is TGTGCCACCAGCTCTCCTTCCTTGGACAGGGGGTATAATGAAAAACTGTTTTTT. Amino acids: CATSSPSLDRGYNEKLFF.

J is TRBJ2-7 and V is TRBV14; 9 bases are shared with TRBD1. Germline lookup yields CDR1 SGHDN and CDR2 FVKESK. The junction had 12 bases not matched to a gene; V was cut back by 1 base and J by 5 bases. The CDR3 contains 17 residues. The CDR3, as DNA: TGTGCCAGCAGCCAAGGAGGGTTGCGGGACAGGGTTGACGAGCAGTACTTC. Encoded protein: CASSQGGLRDRVDEQYF.

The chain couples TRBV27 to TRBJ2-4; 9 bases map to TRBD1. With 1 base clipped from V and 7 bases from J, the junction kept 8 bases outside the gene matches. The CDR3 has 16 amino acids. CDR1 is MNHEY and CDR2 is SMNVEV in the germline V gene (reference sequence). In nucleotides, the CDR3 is TGTGCCAGCAGTTTATTAGTCCCGGGACAGGGCAACATTCAGTACTTC. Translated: CASSLLVPGQGNIQYF.

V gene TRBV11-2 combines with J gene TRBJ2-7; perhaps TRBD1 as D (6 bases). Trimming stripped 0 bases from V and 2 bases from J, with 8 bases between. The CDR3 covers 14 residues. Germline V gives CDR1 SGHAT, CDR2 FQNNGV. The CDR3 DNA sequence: TGTGCCAGCAGCTTAGAGACAGGAACCTACGAGCAGTACTTC. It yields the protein CASSLETGTYEQYF.

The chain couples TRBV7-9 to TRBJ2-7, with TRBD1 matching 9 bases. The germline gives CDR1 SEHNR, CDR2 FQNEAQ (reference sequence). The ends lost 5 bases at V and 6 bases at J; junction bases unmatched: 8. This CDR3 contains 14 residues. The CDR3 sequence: CASSPGQGRGEQYF. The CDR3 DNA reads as TGTGCCAGCAGCCCAGGACAGGGGCGGGGCGAGCAGTACTTC.

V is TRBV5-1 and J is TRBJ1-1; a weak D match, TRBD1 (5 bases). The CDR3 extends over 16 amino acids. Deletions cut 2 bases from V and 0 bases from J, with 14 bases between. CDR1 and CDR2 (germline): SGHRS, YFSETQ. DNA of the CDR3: TGCGCCAGCAGCTTATATGGGGCAGAGTTGAACACTGAAGCTTTCTTT. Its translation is CASSLYGAELNTEAFF.

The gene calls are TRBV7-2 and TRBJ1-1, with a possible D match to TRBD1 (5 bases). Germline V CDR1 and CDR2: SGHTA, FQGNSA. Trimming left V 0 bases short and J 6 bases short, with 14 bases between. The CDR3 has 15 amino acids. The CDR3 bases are TGTGCCAGCAGCTTAGCTGGGGGGGGACTCGCTGAAGCTTTCTTT. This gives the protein CASSLAGGGLAEAFF.

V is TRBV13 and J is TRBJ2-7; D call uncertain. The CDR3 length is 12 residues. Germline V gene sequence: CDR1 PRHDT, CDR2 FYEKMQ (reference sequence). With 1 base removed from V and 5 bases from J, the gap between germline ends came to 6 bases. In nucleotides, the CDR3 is TGTGCCAGCAGCTTAGAAAGCCACGAGCAGTACTTC. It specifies CASSLESHEQYF. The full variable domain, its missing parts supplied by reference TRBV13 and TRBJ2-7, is AAGVIQSPRHLIKEKRETATLKCYPIPRHDTVYWYQQGPGQDPQFLISFYEKMQSDKGSIPDRFSAQQFSDYHSELNMSSLELGDSALYFCASSLESHEQYFGPGTRLTVT.

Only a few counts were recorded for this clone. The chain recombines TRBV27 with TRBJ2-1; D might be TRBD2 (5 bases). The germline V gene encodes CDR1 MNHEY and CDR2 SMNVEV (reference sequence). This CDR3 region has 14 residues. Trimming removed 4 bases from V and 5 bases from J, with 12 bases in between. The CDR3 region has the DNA TGTGCCAGCAGTTCCCCGGGGAGTAACAATGAGCAGTTCTTC. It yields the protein CASSSPGSNNEQFF.

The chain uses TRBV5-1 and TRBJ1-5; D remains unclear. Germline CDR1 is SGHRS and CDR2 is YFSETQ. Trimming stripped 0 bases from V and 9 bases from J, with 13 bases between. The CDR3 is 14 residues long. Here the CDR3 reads CASSLAVAGSPQHF. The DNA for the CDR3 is TGCGCCAGCAGCTTGGCAGTAGCGGGGTCGCCCCAGCATTTT.

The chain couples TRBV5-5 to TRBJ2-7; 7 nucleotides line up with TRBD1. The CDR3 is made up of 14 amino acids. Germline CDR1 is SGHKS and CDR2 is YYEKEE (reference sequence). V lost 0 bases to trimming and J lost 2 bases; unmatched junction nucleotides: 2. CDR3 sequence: CASSLGDSPYEQYF. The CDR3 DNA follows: TGTGCCAGCAGCTTGGGGGACAGTCCCTACGAGCAGTACTTC.

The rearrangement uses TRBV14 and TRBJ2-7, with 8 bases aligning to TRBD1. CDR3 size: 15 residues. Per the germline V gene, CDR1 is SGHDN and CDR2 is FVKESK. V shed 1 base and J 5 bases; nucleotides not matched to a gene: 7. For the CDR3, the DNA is TGTGCCAGCAGCCAAGTTCCGGACAGGGTGAACGAGCAGTACTTC. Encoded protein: CASSQVPDRVNEQYF.

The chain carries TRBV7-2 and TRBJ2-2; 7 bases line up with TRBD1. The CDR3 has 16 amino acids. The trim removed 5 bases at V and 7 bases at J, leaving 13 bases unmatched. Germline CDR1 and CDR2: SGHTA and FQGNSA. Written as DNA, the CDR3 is TGTGCCAGCAGCCCTGTGGGTAGGGGGCCGGGCGGGGAGCTGTTTTTT. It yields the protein CASSPVGRGPGGELFF.

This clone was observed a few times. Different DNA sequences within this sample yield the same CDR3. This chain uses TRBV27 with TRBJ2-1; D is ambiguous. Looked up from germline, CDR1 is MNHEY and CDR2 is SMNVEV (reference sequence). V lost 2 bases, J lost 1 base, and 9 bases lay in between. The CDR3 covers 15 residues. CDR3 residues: CASSLGQVSYNEQFF. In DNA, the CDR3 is TGTGCCAGCAGTTTAGGTCAGGTGTCCTACAATGAGCAGTTCTTC.

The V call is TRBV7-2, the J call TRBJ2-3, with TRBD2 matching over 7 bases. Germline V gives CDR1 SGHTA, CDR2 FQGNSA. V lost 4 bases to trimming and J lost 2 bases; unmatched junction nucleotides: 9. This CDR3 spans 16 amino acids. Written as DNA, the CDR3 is TGTGCCAGCAGCTCTAGGACTAGTCCCTTCACAGATACGCAGTATTTT. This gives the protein CASSSRTSPFTDTQYF.

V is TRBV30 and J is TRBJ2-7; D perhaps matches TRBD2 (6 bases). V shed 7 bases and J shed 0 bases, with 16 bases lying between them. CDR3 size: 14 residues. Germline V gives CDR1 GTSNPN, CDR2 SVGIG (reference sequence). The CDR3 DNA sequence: TGTGCCTTTATGCCCGGGGGTCGCTCCTACGAGCAGTACTTC. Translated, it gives CAFMPGGRSYEQYF.

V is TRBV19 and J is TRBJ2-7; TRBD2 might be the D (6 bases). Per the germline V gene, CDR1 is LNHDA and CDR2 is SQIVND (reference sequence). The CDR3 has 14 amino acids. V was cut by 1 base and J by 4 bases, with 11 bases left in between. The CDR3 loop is CASSIAMGLYEQYF. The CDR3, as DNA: TGTGCCAGTAGTATAGCAATGGGACTTTACGAGCAGTACTTC.

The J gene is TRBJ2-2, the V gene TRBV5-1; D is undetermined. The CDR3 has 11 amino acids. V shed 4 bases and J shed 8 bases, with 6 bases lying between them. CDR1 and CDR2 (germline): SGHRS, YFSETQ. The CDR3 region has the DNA TGCGCCAGCAGCGGAAGGGGGGAGCTGTTTTTT. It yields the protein CASSGRGELFF.

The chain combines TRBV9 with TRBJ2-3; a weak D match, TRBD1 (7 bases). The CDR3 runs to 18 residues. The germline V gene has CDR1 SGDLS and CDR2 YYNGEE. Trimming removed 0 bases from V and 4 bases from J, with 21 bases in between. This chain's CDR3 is CASSVAVEGARGPDTQYF. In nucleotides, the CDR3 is TGTGCCAGCAGCGTAGCTGTGGAGGGGGCTAGGGGCCCAGATACGCAGTATTTT.

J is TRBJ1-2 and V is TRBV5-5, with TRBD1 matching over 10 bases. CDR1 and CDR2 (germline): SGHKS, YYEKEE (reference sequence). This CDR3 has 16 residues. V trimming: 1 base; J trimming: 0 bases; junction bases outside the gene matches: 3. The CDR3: CASSLFGQGANYGYTF. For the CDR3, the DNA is TGTGCCAGCAGCTTGTTTGGACAGGGGGCTAACTATGGCTACACCTTC.